This is a list of T cell receptor beta chains from one sample in a study of blood T cells in healthy people across ages. One entry per CDR3 protein, called by TCRdb with MiXCR from the 5' RACE reads. The sample consists of approximately 690,000 distinct CDR3 sequences, 40% to 45% of them appearing once. The sample consisted of blood. The receptors here all came from an older man in good health. The CDR3 runs from the conserved cysteine through the conserved F or W. D genes are given only for firm matches. Some rows have no size entry. The others give once, few or many, or a class for an expanded clone.

v_gene: TRBV11-2
j_gene: TRBJ2-5
d_gene: .
abundance: .
CDR3nt: TGTGCCAGCAGCTTAGAAGGCAGAATGAGAAAAGAGACCCAGTACTTC
CDR3aa: CASSLEGRMRKETQYF

v_gene: TRBV24-1
j_gene: TRBJ2-3
d_gene: .
abundance: .
CDR3nt: TGTGCCACCAGTGACCAAGGGACGGGCGCCGCCACAGATACGCAGTATTTT
CDR3aa: CATSDQGTGAATDTQYF

v_gene: TRBV28
j_gene: TRBJ1-1
d_gene: TRBD1
abundance: few
CDR3nt: TGTGCCAGCAGCCGTCCCGGGACAGGCGGGAGGGAAGCTTTCTTT
CDR3aa: CASSRPGTGGREAFF

v_gene: TRBV5-6
j_gene: TRBJ2-1
d_gene: TRBD1
abundance: .
CDR3nt: TGTGCCAGCAGCTTCTTTTTTTTAGGGGGCGGTGGAGGCAATGAGCAGTTCTTC
CDR3aa: CASSFFFLGGGGGNEQFF

v_gene: TRBV19
j_gene: TRBJ1-5
d_gene: TRBD1
abundance: .
CDR3nt: TGTGCCAGTAGGCCGGGACAGGGGTTGGGCAATCAGCCCCAGCATTTT
CDR3aa: CASRPGQGLGNQPQHF

v_gene: TRBV4-1
j_gene: TRBJ2-7
d_gene: TRBD1
abundance: many
CDR3nt: TGCGCCAGCAGCCTCCCCGGGACAGGGGACCCCTACGAGCAGTACTTC
CDR3aa: CASSLPGTGDPYEQYF

v_gene: TRBV12-3/TRBV12-4
j_gene: TRBJ1-6
d_gene: .
abundance: .
CDR3nt: TGTGCCAGCAAGGGTTTTGATTCACCCCTCCACTTT
CDR3aa: CASKGFDSPLHF

v_gene: TRBV10-3
j_gene: TRBJ2-7
d_gene: TRBD2
abundance: once
CDR3nt: TGTGCCGCCGCGGGAGCCGACGCCTACGAGCAGTACTTC
CDR3aa: CAAAGADAYEQYF

v_gene: TRBV29-1
j_gene: TRBJ1-1
d_gene: TRBD1
abundance: many
CDR3nt: TGCAGCGTTGCCGAGACAGGGATGGGCACTGAAGCTTTCTTT
CDR3aa: CSVAETGMGTEAFF

v_gene: TRBV15
j_gene: TRBJ2-5
d_gene: .
abundance: once
CDR3nt: TGCGCCACCAGCAGAGATCGGAGTAGCGAGACCCAGTACTTC
CDR3aa: CATSRDRSSETQYF

v_gene: TRBV11-3
j_gene: TRBJ2-4
d_gene: .
abundance: few
CDR3nt: TGTGCCAGCAGCATGAGTACGGACATTCAGTACTTC
CDR3aa: CASSMSTDIQYF

v_gene: TRBV20-1
j_gene: TRBJ2-7
d_gene: TRBD2
abundance: few
CDR3nt: TGCAGTGCTAGTGTTGGGCTAGCGGGGGAACTTCCCATGTACGAGCAGTACTTC
CDR3aa: CSASVGLAGELPMYEQYF

v_gene: TRBV6-1
j_gene: TRBJ2-7
d_gene: TRBD1
abundance: many
CDR3nt: TGTGCCAGCAGTGAAGGGGGTAACAGGGGTTACGAGCAGTACTTC
CDR3aa: CASSEGGNRGYEQYF

v_gene: TRBV20-1
j_gene: TRBJ1-1
d_gene: .
abundance: .
CDR3nt: TGCAGTGCTAGTCGGGGAATGAACACTGAAGCTTTCTTT
CDR3aa: CSASRGMNTEAFF

v_gene: TRBV10-1
j_gene: TRBJ2-7
d_gene: TRBD2
abundance: few
CDR3nt: TGCGCCAGCAGTGAGAGACTAGCGGGATCCTACGAGCAGTACTTC
CDR3aa: CASSERLAGSYEQYF

v_gene: TRBV9
j_gene: TRBJ2-7
d_gene: .
abundance: .
CDR3nt: TGTGCCAGCAGCGTAGAGGTCGGGACCTACGAGCAGTACTTC
CDR3aa: CASSVEVGTYEQYF

v_gene: TRBV7-2
j_gene: TRBJ1-3
d_gene: .
abundance: .
CDR3nt: TGTGCCAGCAGCTTAGGGGTCGGGGCAAACACCATATATTTT
CDR3aa: CASSLGVGANTIYF

v_gene: TRBV12-3/TRBV12-4
j_gene: TRBJ2-1
d_gene: TRBD1
abundance: .
CDR3nt: TGTGCCAGCAGTTCCTCAATTGGGACAGGGGGTACGGGGCAGTTCTTC
CDR3aa: CASSSSIGTGGTGQFF

v_gene: TRBV6-2/TRBV6-3
j_gene: TRBJ1-6
d_gene: .
abundance: .
CDR3nt: TGTGCCAGCTCCTCGACAGGCTTCAATTCACCCCTCCACTTT
CDR3aa: CASSSTGFNSPLHF

v_gene: TRBV20-1
j_gene: TRBJ2-7
d_gene: TRBD1
abundance: .
CDR3nt: TGCAGTGCTGGGCCGGACAGGGCCTACGAGCAGTACTTC
CDR3aa: CSAGPDRAYEQYF

v_gene: TRBV7-3
j_gene: TRBJ2-1
d_gene: TRBD2
abundance: .
CDR3nt: TGTGCCAGCAGCCAGACTAGCGGGACCTACAATGAGCAGTTCTTC
CDR3aa: CASSQTSGTYNEQFF

v_gene: TRBV30
j_gene: TRBJ1-1
d_gene: .
abundance: few
CDR3nt: TGTGCCTGGAATCGGGTGAACACTGAAGCTTTCTTT
CDR3aa: CAWNRVNTEAFF

v_gene: TRBV3-1
j_gene: TRBJ2-5
d_gene: .
abundance: .
CDR3nt: TGTGCCAGCAGCCTAAGGGGGGCCGAGGAGACCCAGTACTTC
CDR3aa: CASSLRGAEETQYF

v_gene: TRBV18
j_gene: TRBJ2-6
d_gene: TRBD1
abundance: .
CDR3nt: TGTGCCAGCTCACGATCAGGGGGCCCTGGGGCCAACGTCCTGACTTTC
CDR3aa: CASSRSGGPGANVLTF

v_gene: TRBV6-5
j_gene: TRBJ2-5
d_gene: .
abundance: .
CDR3nt: TGTGCCAGCAGTTACTCTGGGGTTTCTGGGGTCTACAATGAGCAGTACTTC
CDR3aa: CASSYSGVSGVYNEQYF

v_gene: TRBV25-1
j_gene: TRBJ1-2
d_gene: TRBD1
abundance: many
CDR3nt: TGTGCCAGCAGTGAAACCGGACAGGGAGGTGGCTACACCTTC
CDR3aa: CASSETGQGGGYTF

v_gene: TRBV29-1
j_gene: TRBJ2-3
d_gene: TRBD2
abundance: many
CDR3nt: TGCAGCGGGGGGGGAGATACGCAGTATTTT
CDR3aa: CSGGGDTQYF

v_gene: TRBV29-1
j_gene: TRBJ1-2
d_gene: TRBD1
abundance: .
CDR3nt: TGCAGCGTTGTCGACAGGGGGGTTGGCTATGGCTACACCTTC
CDR3aa: CSVVDRGVGYGYTF

v_gene: TRBV28
j_gene: TRBJ1-5
d_gene: TRBD1
abundance: .
CDR3nt: TGTGCCAGCAGTTCACCCGGGAACAGGGGAAGCAATCAGCCCCAGCATTTT
CDR3aa: CASSSPGNRGSNQPQHF

v_gene: TRBV6-2/TRBV6-3
j_gene: TRBJ1-5
d_gene: .
abundance: .
CDR3nt: TGTGCCAGCAGTTACGCTAAACACGGGACCTATCAGCCCCAGCATTTT
CDR3aa: CASSYAKHGTYQPQHF

v_gene: TRBV20-1
j_gene: TRBJ2-3
d_gene: .
abundance: .
CDR3nt: TGCAGTGCTAGAGATCTTACGGGTGATACGCAGTATTTT
CDR3aa: CSARDLTGDTQYF

v_gene: TRBV9
j_gene: TRBJ2-1
d_gene: TRBD2
abundance: few
CDR3nt: TGTGCCAGCAGCGTAGTGGGTAGCGGGGATGGTGAGCAGTTCTTC
CDR3aa: CASSVVGSGDGEQFF

v_gene: TRBV5-5
j_gene: TRBJ2-7
d_gene: TRBD1
abundance: .
CDR3nt: TGTGCCAGCAGCTTGGCGTCCGGGACAGTTCTCTACGAGCAGTACTTC
CDR3aa: CASSLASGTVLYEQYF

v_gene: TRBV20-1
j_gene: TRBJ2-7
d_gene: .
abundance: .
CDR3nt: TGCAGTGCTAGAGGGCCAAGGTTTGTTGACGAGCAGTACTTC
CDR3aa: CSARGPRFVDEQYF

v_gene: TRBV5-1
j_gene: TRBJ2-1
d_gene: TRBD2
abundance: .
CDR3nt: TGCGCCAGCAGCTTGGAGAGCGGGGTCGGGGGTGAGCAGTTCTTC
CDR3aa: CASSLESGVGGEQFF

v_gene: TRBV2
j_gene: TRBJ2-7
d_gene: TRBD1
abundance: .
CDR3nt: TGTGCCAGCCAACAGGGGTCTAGGAACGAGCAGTACTTC
CDR3aa: CASQQGSRNEQYF

v_gene: TRBV7-3
j_gene: TRBJ2-3
d_gene: .
abundance: .
CDR3nt: TGTGCCAGCAGCTTCCCAGGGGTGGATACGCAGTATTTT
CDR3aa: CASSFPGVDTQYF

v_gene: TRBV6-1
j_gene: TRBJ1-2
d_gene: TRBD1
abundance: few
CDR3nt: TGTGCCAGCAGTCCCCAAGGGGGGACAGGGGATGGCTACACCTTC
CDR3aa: CASSPQGGTGDGYTF

v_gene: TRBV4-3
j_gene: TRBJ1-2
d_gene: TRBD1
abundance: .
CDR3nt: TGCGCCAGCAGCCAAGATACGACAGGGTCGGGCTATGGCTACACCTTC
CDR3aa: CASSQDTTGSGYGYTF

v_gene: TRBV12-3/TRBV12-4
j_gene: TRBJ2-7
d_gene: TRBD1
abundance: .
CDR3nt: TGTGCCAGCAGAAAACAGGGGCTCTCCTACGAGCAGTACTTC
CDR3aa: CASRKQGLSYEQYF

v_gene: TRBV18
j_gene: TRBJ1-2
d_gene: .
abundance: few
CDR3nt: TGTGCCAGCTCCCCAGATTATTCCGACGCCTACACCTTC
CDR3aa: CASSPDYSDAYTF

v_gene: TRBV4-2
j_gene: TRBJ2-3
d_gene: TRBD2
abundance: many
CDR3nt: TGTGCCAGCAGCCAAGAATGGCGCGGGAGAAATACGCAGTATTTT
CDR3aa: CASSQEWRGRNTQYF